One sample yielded the 24 T cell receptor beta chains listed below, sequenced in a study of blood T cell repertoires in COVID-19. Sequenced by immunoSEQ multiplex PCR; TCRdb stores in-frame clones only, minus some. The repertoire includes some 390,000 clones, around 84% of them detected once, and around 3% sits in the top ten. The source material was peripheral blood. The receptors shown here come from a human donor in a cohort sampled during active COVID-19.

The V gene is TRBV6-5, the J gene TRBJ2-5; TRBD1 matches 10 bases. This CDR3 contains 15 residues. Germline loops: CDR1 MNHEY, CDR2 SVGAGI. The J segment lost 3 bases and the V segment lost 8 bases, leaving 9 bases of the junction unmatched. The CDR3 region has the DNA TGTGCCAGCTTTCCCTGGACAGGGGGAGAAGAGACCCAGTACTTC. This codes for CASFPWTGGEETQYF.

The chain carries TRBV7-9 and TRBJ2-3; possibly TRBD1 for D (5 bases). The CDR3 runs 14 residues. Trimming stripped 2 bases from V and 4 bases from J, with 10 bases between. Germline V gene sequence: CDR1 SEHNR, CDR2 FQNEAQ (reference sequence). The CDR3: CASSLTQVADTQYF. Written as DNA, the CDR3 is TGTGCCAGCAGCTTAACACAGGTGGCAGATACGCAGTATTTT.

On this clone: Different DNA sequences within this sample yield the same CDR3. This rearrangement joins TRBV7-9 to TRBJ1-2, with 7 bases matching TRBD1. The CDR3 length is 14 residues. V gave up 3 bases and J gave up 3 bases; unmatched junction bases: 4. Germline assignment: CDR1 SEHNR and CDR2 FQNEAQ (reference sequence). The CDR3, as DNA: TGTGCCAGCAGCTTCGGGCAGGGGGACTATGGCTACACCTTC. Its translation is CASSFGQGDYGYTF.

V usage is TRBV6-5 and J usage is TRBJ2-5; D perhaps matches TRBD2 (5 bases). V lost 6 bases, J lost 5 bases, and 19 bases lay in between. Germline lookup yields CDR1 MNHEY and CDR2 SVGAGI. The CDR3 spans 15 residues. The DNA for the CDR3 is TGTGCCAGCAGCTATCTCGGGATGTCGGTCGAGACCCAGTACTTC. Encoded protein: CASSYLGMSVETQYF.

The chain recombines TRBV21-1 with TRBJ2-7; the D call of TRBD2 is as the table states it, not checked on the DNA. TRBV21-1 is a pseudogene segment. This CDR3 spans 19 amino acids. CDR3 sequence: CASSKLSSGGHRRSYEQYF. In DNA form, the CDR3 reads TGTGCCAGCAGCAAATTATCTAGCGGGGGGCATAGGAGATCCTACGAGCAGTACTTC.

The rearrangement joins TRBV19 to TRBJ2-7; TRBD1 matches at 8 bases. V was clipped by 4 bases and J by 5 bases; unmatched bases: 4. Germline-derived CDR1 and CDR2 are LNHDA and SQIVND (reference sequence). This CDR3 contains 13 residues. CDR3: CASSKNRGDEQYF. CDR3 nucleotides: TGTGCCAGTAGTAAAAACAGGGGGGACGAGCAGTACTTC.

The J gene is TRBJ1-5, the V gene TRBV20-1, with no clear D. The V gene lost 3 bases and the J gene lost 7 bases, with 19 bases spanning the gap. CDR1 and CDR2 from the germline V gene are DFQATT and SNEGSKA (reference sequence). This CDR3 region has 15 residues. The CDR3 DNA reads TGCAGTGCTAGTCAGGAGGCCATATCAGTCCAGCCCCAGCATTTT. It yields the protein CSASQEAISVQPQHF.

This clone came up once. This chain links TRBV27 with TRBJ2-5, with 8 bases lining up with TRBD2. This CDR3 comprises 17 residues. The J segment lost 4 bases and the V segment lost 0 bases, leaving 10 bases of the junction unmatched. The germline V gene encodes CDR1 MNHEY and CDR2 SMNVEV (reference sequence). Here the CDR3 reads CASSLSATGGPGETQYF. The DNA for the CDR3 is TGTGCCAGCAGTTTATCGGCGACGGGGGGGCCGGGAGAGACCCAGTACTTC.

The chain carries TRBV5-4 and TRBJ2-5, with 9 bases matching TRBD2. The junction had 7 bases not matched to a gene; V was cut back by 4 bases and J by 0 bases. Germline CDR1 SGHNT, CDR2 YYREEE (reference sequence). This CDR3 is 16 amino acids long. This CDR3 reads CASSTGGGVYQETQYF. CDR3 nucleotides: TGTGCCAGCAGCACCGGCGGGGGGGTGTACCAAGAGACCCAGTACTTC.

Remarks on this clone: This sample also contains other DNA sequences that code for the same CDR3. V gene TRBV27 combines with J gene TRBJ2-1; TRBD1 is a possible D gene (5 bases). Between the trimmed V and J ends, which lost 4 bases and 3 bases, there was a span of 7 bases. CDR1 MNHEY and CDR2 SMNVEV come from the germline V gene (reference sequence). CDR3 length: 13 amino acids. CDR3 protein: CASSSQGYNEQFF. The DNA of the CDR3 is TGTGCCAGCAGTTCGCAGGGCTACAATGAGCAGTTCTTC.

The chain carries TRBV30 and TRBJ1-2, with D uncertain. Trimming left V 3 bases short and J 4 bases short, with 9 bases between. Germline V CDR1 and CDR2: GTSNPN, SVGIG (reference sequence). The CDR3 is made up of 12 amino acids. CDR3 nucleotide sequence: TGTGCCTGGAGCCCGAGCACCTATGGCTACACCTTC. Amino acids: CAWSPSTYGYTF.

With regard to this clone: The junction does not match germline at one end; this may be a read error. The CDR3 reads CASAPRSTYPRF. In DNA form, the CDR3 reads TGTGCCAGCGCCCCTAGATCGACTTATCCGAGATTT. The chain links TRBV6-5 to TRBJ1-1; D is ambiguous. Per germline, CDR1 MNHEY and CDR2 SVGAGI. This CDR3 is 12 amino acids long.

The chain recombines TRBV5-1 with TRBJ1-1; D might be TRBD1 (6 bases). The germline V and J ends were trimmed by 4 bases and 3 bases, with 19 bases remaining between them. The V gene's germline CDR1 is SGHRS and CDR2 YFSETQ. The CDR3 is 16 residues long. CDR3 sequence reads: CASSPGRGMAYTEAFF. DNA of the CDR3: TGCGCCAGCAGCCCGGGCAGGGGCATGGCGTACACTGAAGCTTTCTTT. The variable domain in full, with the rest retrieved from reference TRBV5-1 and TRBJ1-1, is KAGVTQTPRYLIKTRGQQVTLSCSPISGHRSVSWYQQTPGQGLQFLFEYFSETQRNKGNFPGRFSGRQFSNSRSEMNVSTLELGDSALYLCASSPGRGMAYTEAFFGQGTRLTVV.

J is TRBJ2-7 and V is TRBV29-1; unclear D gene. The CDR3 runs to 11 residues. Germline CDR1 SQVTM, CDR2 ANQGSEA. The ends were cut back, 7 bases at V and 6 bases at J, with 13 bases in the middle. The CDR3 nucleotides are TGCAGCGCAGCCGGTCGCGGCGAGCAGTACTTC. Its translation is CSAAGRGEQYF.

The chain has TRBV5-4 and TRBJ2-2, with TRBD1 identical over 8 bases. V was pared by 3 bases and J by 1 base, with 5 bases of the junction left unmatched. CDR1 is SGHNT and CDR2 is YYREEE in the germline V gene (reference sequence). The CDR3 runs to 16 residues. In nucleotides, the CDR3 is TGTGCCAGCAGCTCCCGACAGGGGTGGAACACCGGGGAGCTGTTTTTT. It specifies CASSSRQGWNTGELFF.

The chain joins TRBV2 to TRBJ2-7; D possibly corresponds to TRBD1 (5 bases). The CDR3 spans 13 residues. The germline gives CDR1 SNHLY, CDR2 FYNNEI. Trimming shortened V by 3 bases and J by 6 bases, and 12 bases separated the two germline ends. The CDR3 DNA is TGTGCCAGCAGTGAGCAGGCTAGGGGCGAGCAGTACTTC. Protein sequence: CASSEQARGEQYF.

This chain uses TRBV5-1 with TRBJ2-2; TRBD1 matches at 8 bases. This CDR3 is 20 amino acids long. From germline, CDR1 is SGHRS and CDR2 YFSETQ. After removal of 5 bases from V and 5 bases from J, the junction contained 23 bases not matched to a gene. CDR3: CASSSTPQGAYDAGTGELFF. The CDR3 DNA follows: TGCGCCAGCAGTTCGACACCCCAGGGGGCATACGACGCGGGGACCGGGGAGCTGTTTTTT.

The chain carries TRBV5-6 and TRBJ1-1; 9 nucleotides line up with TRBD1. This CDR3 has 14 amino acids. Germline-derived CDR1 and CDR2 are SGHDT and YYEEEE. The trim removed 0 bases at V and 3 bases at J, leaving 0 bases unmatched. The CDR3 DNA reads TGTGCCAGCAGCTTGGACAGGGGGCACACTGAAGCTTTCTTT. Encoded protein: CASSLDRGHTEAFF.

With regard to this clone: The sample holds other DNA sequences that translate to the same CDR3. The chain recombines TRBV27 with TRBJ2-5; 9 bases are a match to TRBD2. J gave up 5 bases and V 6 bases, and 4 bases lay outside the gene matches. This CDR3 region has 13 residues. Germline CDR1 is MNHEY and CDR2 is SMNVEV (reference sequence). CDR3 in amino acids: CASSAGGRETQYF. The CDR3, as DNA: TGTGCCAGCAGCGCGGGAGGGAGGGAGACCCAGTACTTC.

This rearrangement joins TRBV6-5 to TRBJ2-7, with TRBD1 matching over 7 bases. The CDR3 has 16 amino acids. Trimming took 0 bases from V and 3 from J; bases not matched to a gene: 8. Germline loops: CDR1 MNHEY, CDR2 SVGAGI. The chain's CDR3 is CASSYSVGQYVYEQYF. In nucleotides, the CDR3 is TGTGCCAGCAGTTACTCGGTGGGACAGTATGTCTACGAGCAGTACTTC.

This clone was seen just once. This chain uses TRBV7-8 with TRBJ2-2; 10 bases are shared with TRBD2. Germline V gene data show CDR1 as SGHVS and CDR2 as FQNEAQ. The CDR3 consists of 20 residues. V lost 1 base to trimming and J lost 6 bases; unmatched junction nucleotides: 17. CDR3 protein: CASSLGQGLLAGESAGELFF. DNA of the CDR3: TGTGCCAGCAGCTTAGGGCAGGGGCTCCTAGCGGGAGAATCTGCCGGGGAGCTGTTTTTT.

CDR3 region: CASSLGQTSYGYTF. The DNA for the CDR3 is TGCGCCAGCAGCTTGGGACAGACCTCCTATGGCTACACCTTC. The chain links TRBV5-1 to TRBJ1-2, with D possibly being TRBD1 (5 bases). The CDR3 loop spans 14 amino acids. Germline values: CDR1 SGHRS, CDR2 YFSETQ. The ends were cut back, 0 bases at V and 4 bases at J, with 10 bases in the middle.

The rearrangement uses TRBV6-2 or TRBV6-3 and TRBJ2-7, with 10 bases lining up with TRBD2. The CDR3 totals 17 residues. CDR1 and CDR2 from the germline V gene are MNHEY and SVGEGT. Germline trimming cut 2 bases from V and 6 bases from J; bases unmatched to any gene: 13. CDR3 in DNA: TGTGCCAGCAGTTACCCCTCACTAGCGGGGCCGCCTTCCGAGCAGTACTTC. It encodes CASSYPSLAGPPSEQYF.

This clone was found many times. This sequence joins TRBV7-3 and TRBJ1-6; 11 bases align to TRBD1. The CDR3 covers 16 residues. Germline CDR1 reads SGHTA; CDR2 reads FQGTGA. The ends lost 4 bases at V and 10 bases at J; junction bases unmatched: 9. The CDR3 loop is CASSSNGQGAGSPLHF. CDR3 bases: TGTGCCAGCAGCTCCAACGGACAGGGGGCAGGCTCACCCCTCCACTTT. The entire variable domain, with the rest obtained from reference TRBV7-3 and TRBJ1-6, is as follows: GAGVSQTPSNKVTEKGKYVELRCDPISGHTALYWYRQSLGQGPEFLIYFQGTGAADDSGLPNDRFFAVRPEGSVSTLKIQRTERGDSAVYLCASSSNGQGAGSPLHFGNGTRLTVT.